This T cell receptor beta chain was recorded in a study of shared clonotypes between healthy human individuals. Clones were sequenced by immunoSEQ multiplex PCR, and TCRdb holds only the in-frame ones, with some missing. The sample records roughly 1,500,000 clones, about 98% being singletons. Germline-derived CDR1 and CDR2 are MNHNY and SVGAGI (reference sequence). Trimming removed 1 base from V and 1 base from J, with 4 bases in between. The CDR3 consists of 13 residues. The receptor was isolated from a man aged 25-40 years in good health. The chain joins TRBV6-6 to TRBJ2-5; D is unclear. Sequenced: naive CD4+ T cells sorted from blood. The subset was: CD45RA+ positively selected. The CDR3 is CASSYYSQETQYF. CDR3 DNA sequence: TGTGCCAGCAGTTACTACAGCCAAGAGACCCAGTACTTC.